This T cell receptor (beta chain) is drawn from a study of PD-1 blockade in classical Hodgkin lymphoma. About the study: Nivolumab was given intravenously to patients at 3 mg/kg every 2 weeks.

Study-wide results and limits: The authors have not defined what causes the repertoire differences, possibly disease activity or prior therapy.

CDR1 is SGHVS, CDR2 FNYEAQ, per germline. The CDR3 has 16 residues. The V segment lost 5 bases and the J segment 7 bases; nucleotides outside the gene matches: 14. Of note for this clone: Its antigen is unknown.

Measured with immunoSEQ multiplex PCR; TCRdb has only the in-frame clones, and not every one. The table shows tens of thousands of clones, with less than 95% occurring only once. The time point denotes: cycle 4 day 1 (C4D1), after 6 weeks of nivolumab. After autologous stem cell transplantation all patients relapsed, and prior brentuximab vedotin exposure differed between cohorts. This rearrangement joins TRBV7-6 to TRBJ2-3; TRBD2 aligns across 8 bases. This receptor was identified in a human donor with classical Hodgkin lymphoma. Sequencing used peripheral blood mononuclear cells (PBMCs), obtained before the fourth cycle of nivolumab. The CDR3 is CASSPTGTRNPYTQYF. The CDR3 nucleotides read TGTGCCAGCAGCCCAACCGGGACTAGAAACCCCTATACGCAGTATTTT.